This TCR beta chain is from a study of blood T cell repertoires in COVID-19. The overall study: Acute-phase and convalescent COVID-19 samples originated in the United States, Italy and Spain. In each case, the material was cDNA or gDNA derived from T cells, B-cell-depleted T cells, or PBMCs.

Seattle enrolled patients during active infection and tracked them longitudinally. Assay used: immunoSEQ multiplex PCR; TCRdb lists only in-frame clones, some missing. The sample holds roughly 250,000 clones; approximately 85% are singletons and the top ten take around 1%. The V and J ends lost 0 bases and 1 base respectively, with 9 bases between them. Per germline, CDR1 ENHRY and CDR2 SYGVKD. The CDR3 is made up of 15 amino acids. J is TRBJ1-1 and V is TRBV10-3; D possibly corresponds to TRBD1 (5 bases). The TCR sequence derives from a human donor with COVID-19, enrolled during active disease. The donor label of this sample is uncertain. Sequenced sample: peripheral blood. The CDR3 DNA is TGTGCCATCAGTGAGTCCTTCGACAGGAACACTGAAGCTTTCTTT. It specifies CAISESFDRNTEAFF.